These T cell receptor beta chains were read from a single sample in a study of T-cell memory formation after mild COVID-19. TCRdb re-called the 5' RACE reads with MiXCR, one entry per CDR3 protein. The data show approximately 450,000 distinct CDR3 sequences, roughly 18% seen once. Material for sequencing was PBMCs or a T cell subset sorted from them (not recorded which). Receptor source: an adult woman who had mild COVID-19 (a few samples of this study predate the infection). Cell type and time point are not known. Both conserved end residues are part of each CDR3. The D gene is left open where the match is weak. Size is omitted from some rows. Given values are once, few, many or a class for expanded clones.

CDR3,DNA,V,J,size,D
CASSAASGSYEQYF,TGTGCCAGCAGCGCGGCCAGCGGCTCCTACGAGCAGTACTTC,TRBV9,TRBJ2-7,NA,NA
CASSRRGTTNTEAFF,TGTGCCAGCAGCAGGCGCGGGACAACGAACACTGAAGCTTTCTTT,TRBV9,TRBJ1-1,few,NA
CAWSPILGQENIQYF,TGTGCCTGGAGTCCGATTTTGGGACAGGAAAACATTCAGTACTTC,TRBV30,TRBJ2-4,few,TRBD1
CASSLRAPRADQPQHF,TGTGCCAGCAGCTTAAGGGCCCCTCGGGCGGATCAGCCCCAGCATTTT,TRBV7-2,TRBJ1-5,few,NA
CASSLARYMDTEAFF,TGTGCCAGCAGCTTAGCCCGTTACATGGATACTGAAGCTTTCTTT,TRBV11-3,TRBJ1-1,NA,NA
CASSLRVSEAFF,TGTGCCAGCAGCCTACGGGTTTCTGAAGCTTTCTTT,TRBV3-1,TRBJ1-1,few,NA
CASSPPRVGNTEAFF,TGTGCCAGCTCACCGCCGAGGGTGGGGAACACTGAAGCTTTCTTT,TRBV18,TRBJ1-1,once,NA
CASSRGLAGGQETQYF,TGCGCCAGCAGCCGGGGACTAGCGGGGGGTCAAGAGACCCAGTACTTC,TRBV4-1,TRBJ2-5,many,TRBD2
CSASDGGSNTIYF,TGCAGTGCTAGTGACGGGGGGTCAAACACCATATATTTT,TRBV20-1,TRBJ1-3,NA,NA
CASSYSRTSGSVGNEQFF,TGTGCCAGCAGTTACTCTCGGACTAGCGGGAGCGTCGGCAATGAGCAGTTCTTC,TRBV6-2/TRBV6-3,TRBJ2-1,few,TRBD2
CATSRGGTGGLDTQYF,TGTGCCACCAGCAGGGGGGGGACAGGGGGTTTGGATACGCAGTATTTT,TRBV15,TRBJ2-3,NA,TRBD1
CATSVRDRVPDTQYF,TGTGCCACCAGTGTTCGGGACAGGGTGCCAGATACGCAGTATTTT,TRBV24-1,TRBJ2-3,NA,TRBD1
CASSQVTPGTQYF,TGTGCCAGCAGCCAAGTAACTCCCGGGACCCAGTACTTC,TRBV3-1,TRBJ2-5,few,NA
CASSAEDRSYEQYF,TGTGCCAGCAGCGCCGAGGACCGCTCCTACGAGCAGTACTTC,TRBV9,TRBJ2-7,few,NA
CASSPGKGSNEQFF,TGTGCCAGCAGTCCCGGGAAAGGGTCCAATGAGCAGTTCTTC,TRBV7-3,TRBJ2-1,few,NA
CAWRTGTNTGELFF,TGTGCCTGGAGGACAGGGACGAACACCGGGGAGCTGTTTTTT,TRBV30,TRBJ2-2,NA,TRBD1
CASSPGTGEGEQYF,TGCGCCAGCAGCCCCGGGACAGGGGAAGGCGAGCAGTACTTC,TRBV5-1,TRBJ2-7,few,TRBD1
CASSLAATSGSIGELFF,TGTGCCAGCAGCTTAGCCGCGACTAGCGGGAGTATCGGGGAGCTGTTTTTT,TRBV7-2,TRBJ2-2,many,TRBD2
CASSLSRGPMNEQFF,TGTGCCAGCAGCTTAAGTCGGGGGCCCATGAATGAGCAGTTCTTC,TRBV7-3,TRBJ2-1,NA,NA
CASSNPTSGRLDTQYF,TGTGCCAGCAGCAATCCGACTAGCGGGAGGTTAGATACGCAGTATTTT,TRBV21-1,TRBJ2-3,NA,NA
CASSADGNSYEQYF,TGCGCCAGCAGCGCGGACGGGAACTCCTACGAGCAGTACTTC,TRBV5-1,TRBJ2-7,few,NA
CASRGDRETQYF,TGTGCCAGCAGAGGGGACAGGGAGACCCAGTACTTC,TRBV12-3/TRBV12-4,TRBJ2-5,NA,TRBD1
CASSPSVASTFYYRGEQYF,TGTGCCAGCAGCCCTTCGGTGGCATCGACCTTTTATTATCGTGGCGAGCAGTACTTC,TRBV7-9,TRBJ2-7,NA,NA
CASSQEGQGVGETQYF,TGCGCCAGCAGCCAAGAAGGGCAGGGGGTTGGGGAGACCCAGTACTTC,TRBV4-3,TRBJ2-5,NA,TRBD1
CASSASVVGSDYGYTF,TGTGCCAGCAGCGCCTCCGTGGTAGGGTCCGACTATGGCTACACCTTC,TRBV5-4,TRBJ1-2,NA,NA
CASSFLGFGGANVLTF,TGTGCCAGCAGTTTCCTGGGGTTTGGGGGGGCCAACGTCCTGACTTTC,TRBV12-3/TRBV12-4,TRBJ2-6,few,NA
CSASLDGGDFTDTQYF,TGCAGTGCTAGTCTTGACGGGGGGGATTTCACAGATACGCAGTATTTT,TRBV20-1,TRBJ2-3,NA,TRBD2
CASSADLKGTEAFF,TGTGCCAGCAGTGCTGATTTGAAGGGGACTGAAGCTTTCTTT,TRBV12-3/TRBV12-4,TRBJ1-1,NA,NA
CASSQEASGGPIRNEQFF,TGCGCCAGCAGCCAAGAAGCTAGCGGGGGCCCCATTCGCAATGAGCAGTTCTTC,TRBV4-1,TRBJ2-1,few,TRBD2
CASSPWASGDNEQFF,TGTGCCAGCAGTCCGTGGGCTAGCGGGGACAATGAGCAGTTCTTC,TRBV7-8,TRBJ2-1,NA,TRBD2
CAWTRGTGASGANVLTF,TGTGCCTGGACCAGAGGGACAGGGGCCTCTGGGGCCAACGTCCTGACTTTC,TRBV30,TRBJ2-6,NA,TRBD1
CASRLTSGPSHNEQFF,TGTGCCAGCAGACTTACCAGCGGTCCGTCCCACAATGAGCAGTTCTTC,TRBV6-2/TRBV6-3,TRBJ2-1,NA,NA
CASSSGGSRAYNEQFF,TGTGCCAGCAGTTCCGGAGGGTCTCGAGCTTACAATGAGCAGTTCTTC,TRBV6-5,TRBJ2-1,many,NA
CASRPGQIAKNIQYF,TGTGCCAGCAGGCCAGGACAGATAGCCAAAAACATTCAGTACTTC,TRBV11-1,TRBJ2-4,NA,NA
CASSESGGSGTEAFF,TGTGCCAGCAGTGAATCAGGGGGCTCTGGCACTGAAGCTTTCTTT,TRBV2,TRBJ1-1,NA,TRBD1
CATSDPGTAQETQYF,TGTGCCACCAGTGACCCCGGGACGGCTCAAGAGACCCAGTACTTC,TRBV24-1,TRBJ2-5,NA,NA
CASSSKRLDFYNEQFF,TGTGCCAGCAGCTCGAAGAGGCTAGACTTCTACAATGAGCAGTTCTTC,TRBV7-9,TRBJ2-1,many,NA
CASSQRQGVNTEAFF,TGTGCCAGCAGCCAAAGACAGGGTGTGAACACTGAAGCTTTCTTT,TRBV7-9,TRBJ1-1,NA,TRBD1
CSVWTPLGDNEQFF,TGCAGCGTTTGGACCCCACTCGGGGACAATGAGCAGTTCTTC,TRBV29-1,TRBJ2-1,few,NA
CASSFGGSLLAKNIQYF,TGTGCCAGCAGTTTTGGCGGGAGTCTTTTAGCCAAAAACATTCAGTACTTC,TRBV12-3/TRBV12-4,TRBJ2-4,NA,TRBD2
CASSSRPSEGGNTIYF,TGCGCCAGCAGCTCCCGGCCGTCGGAGGGTGGAAACACCATATATTTT,TRBV5-1,TRBJ1-3,NA,NA
CASSLLIHTEAFF,TGTGCCAGCAGTTTATTGATCCACACTGAAGCTTTCTTT,TRBV12-3/TRBV12-4,TRBJ1-1,few,NA
CATSEDRKETQYF,TGTGCCACCAGTGAGGACAGAAAAGAGACCCAGTACTTC,TRBV24-1,TRBJ2-5,NA,NA
CASSTWGRVTNYGYTF,TGTGCCAGCAGTACTTGGGGCCGAGTCACGAACTATGGCTACACCTTC,TRBV12-3/TRBV12-4,TRBJ1-2,NA,NA
CAIRISTGTEAFF,TGTGCCATCAGGATTTCAACGGGCACTGAAGCTTTCTTT,TRBV10-3,TRBJ1-1,NA,NA
CASSLSSGGAIGELFF,TGCGCCAGCAGCCTTTCTAGCGGGGGGGCCATCGGGGAGCTGTTTTTT,TRBV4-1,TRBJ2-2,NA,TRBD2
CASSLAKSTDTQYF,TGTGCCAGCAGCTTAGCAAAAAGCACAGATACGCAGTATTTT,TRBV7-2,TRBJ2-3,few,NA
CASSMTSQETQYF,TGTGCCAGTAGTATGACCAGCCAAGAGACCCAGTACTTC,TRBV19,TRBJ2-5,NA,NA
CASSLPSHGTEAFF,TGCGCCAGCAGCTTGCCTTCACATGGAACTGAAGCTTTCTTT,TRBV5-1,TRBJ1-1,many,NA
CSVPEGTGNTEAFF,TGCAGCGTTCCGGAGGGGACAGGGAACACTGAAGCTTTCTTT,TRBV29-1,TRBJ1-1,once,TRBD1
CASSQGFRGGLYNEQFF,TGCGCCAGCAGCCAAGGGTTTAGGGGCGGACTTTACAATGAGCAGTTCTTC,TRBV4-1,TRBJ2-1,NA,NA